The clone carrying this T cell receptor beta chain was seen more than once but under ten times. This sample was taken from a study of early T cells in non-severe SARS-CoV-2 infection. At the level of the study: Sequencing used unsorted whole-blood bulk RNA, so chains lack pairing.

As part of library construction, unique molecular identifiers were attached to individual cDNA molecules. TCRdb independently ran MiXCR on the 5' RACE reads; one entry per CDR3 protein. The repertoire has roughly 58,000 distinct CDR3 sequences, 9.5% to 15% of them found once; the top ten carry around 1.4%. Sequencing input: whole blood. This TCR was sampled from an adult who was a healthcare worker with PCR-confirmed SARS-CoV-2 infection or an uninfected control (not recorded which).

The chain's CDR3 is CASSVAGSYNEQFF. The CDR3 nucleotides are TGTGCCAGCAGCGTAGCGGGGAGCTACAATGAGCAGTTCTTC. The genes are TRBV9 and TRBJ2-1; maybe TRBD2 (5 bases). CDR1 and CDR2 (germline): SGDLS, YYNGEE. Trimming removed 0 bases at V and 3 bases at J, with 7 bases between. The CDR3 extends over 14 amino acids.